This T cell receptor (beta chain) was identified during a study of shared clonotypes between healthy human individuals. Overall study: Each donor's CD4 naive and CD4 memory cells filled three plates apiece, CD8 naive two, and CD8 memory one.

An assay was performed, and its level was deep. On sorted subsets, replicate PCRs used roughly 220 ng DNA, or tens of thousands of T cell genomes. Generated by immunoSEQ multiplex PCR, the TCRdb table keeps only in-frame clones and is missing some. The sample has about 1.4 million clones, approximately 97% seen once. The CDR3 is 14 amino acids. V trimming: 4 bases; J trimming: 5 bases; junction bases outside the gene matches: 7. CDR1 and CDR2 (germline): PRHDT, FYEKMQ (reference sequence). The V gene is TRBV13, the J gene TRBJ1-1, with 7 bases matching TRBD1. This sequence originates from a man aged 25-45 years in good health. Sequenced sample: naive CD4+ T cells sorted from blood. As for subset: CD45RA+ positively selected. Here the CDR3 reads CASSSAGGRTEAFF. Here the CDR3 DNA reads TGTGCCAGCAGCTCGGCAGGGGGAAGGACTGAAGCTTTCTTT.